Listed here are 23 T cell receptor beta chains from one sample, sequenced in a study of T cells in Graves' hyperthyroidism and ophthalmopathy. Amplified TCR beta CDR3 regions came from RNA transcripts. When the TCR CDR3 underwent first-round RT-PCR, the HTBI primer set was used. TCRdb redid the calling of the multiplex PCR reads with MiXCR, one entry per CDR3 protein. The data contain approximately 610,000 distinct CDR3 sequences, 14% to 15% of them seen just once; the ten biggest clones take up 4% to 5.5%. The sequencing sample was made of blood. The origin of the receptors is a woman aged 40 to 49 with Graves' ophthalmopathy.

This sequence joins TRBV12-3 or TRBV12-4 and TRBJ1-5; D is uncertain. Trimming took 7 bases from V and 5 from J, leaving 12 bases between them. The CDR3 sequence is 13 residues long. The CDR3 coding sequence is TGTGCCAGCACCTTGGCCGGTCATCAGCCCCAGCATTTT. Protein: CASTLAGHQPQHF.

This clonotype was observed at least ten times. J is TRBJ2-7 and V is TRBV15, with TRBD2 matching 12 bases. The trim removed 1 base at V and 2 bases at J, leaving 3 bases unmatched. The CDR3 contains 16 residues. The germline CDR1 and CDR2 sequences are LNHNV and YYDKDF (reference sequence). CDR3: CATSRGWTSGAYEQYF. CDR3 nucleotide sequence: TGTGCCACCAGCAGAGGATGGACTAGCGGGGCCTACGAGCAGTACTTC.

The chain is built from TRBV6-1 and TRBJ1-1, with D unclear. CDR1 is MNHNS and CDR2 is SASEGT in the germline V gene. The CDR3 totals 13 residues. The V end lost 6 bases, the J end lost 0 bases, and 8 bases lay between the germline ends. CDR3 sequence reads: CASSPVVNTEAFF. CDR3 in DNA: TGTGCCAGCAGCCCCGTAGTGAACACTGAAGCTTTCTTT.

There are many counts of this clonotype. The chain carries TRBV28 and TRBJ1-2; 8 positions match TRBD1. The V and J ends lost 8 bases and 6 bases, in that order; junction bases with no gene match: 11. The CDR3 loop spans 14 amino acids. Germline CDR1 is MDHEN and CDR2 is SYDVKM. For the CDR3, the DNA is TGTGCCAGCTTAAATCCAGGGGGCATCAATGGCTACACCTTC. As protein: CASLNPGGINGYTF.

This clonotype was found many times. The V gene is TRBV29-1, the J gene TRBJ2-4; a possible D gene is TRBD2 (5 bases). V was pared by 3 bases and J by 0 bases, with 6 bases between. Germline CDR1 is SQVTM and CDR2 is ANQGSEA. The CDR3 contains 13 residues. The CDR3 reads CSVEGVAKNIQYF. For the CDR3, the DNA is TGCAGCGTTGAGGGAGTAGCCAAAAACATTCAGTACTTC.

This clonotype has ten or more counts. The rearrangement uses TRBV6-1 and TRBJ1-1; D gene ambiguous. The CDR3 contains 13 residues. V was trimmed by 7 bases and J by 4 bases, leaving 13 bases between them. Germline V gene lookup returns CDR1 MNHNS and CDR2 SASEGT. This CDR3 is CASNKLLGTEAFF. The CDR3 DNA sequence: TGTGCCAGCAACAAACTTCTGGGCACTGAAGCTTTCTTT.

In its sample, this clonotype was seen a few times. A clone one base away is much larger, so this may be a read error. The conserved closing phenylalanine or tryptophan is absent in this CDR3, likely reflecting a read error. The chain has TRBV7-3 and TRBJ1-2; 8 bases match TRBD1. V trimming: 5 bases; J trimming: 5 bases; junction bases outside the gene matches: 4. There are 13 residues in the CDR3. Germline V CDR1 and CDR2: SGHTA, FQGTGA. CDR3 protein: CASSQDRDYGYTL. The DNA of the CDR3 is TGTGCCAGCAGCCAGGACAGGGATTATGGCTACACCCTC.

This clonotype has at least ten counts. The chain employs TRBV10-2 and TRBJ1-1; tentative D call: TRBD1 (5 bases). The CDR3 sequence is 12 residues long. With 9 bases removed from V and 2 bases from J, the gap between germline ends came to 10 bases. Germline-derived CDR1 and CDR2 are WSHSY and SAAADI. The CDR3 loop is CASRQPNTEAFF. As DNA, the CDR3 is TGCGCCAGTAGACAGCCTAACACTGAAGCTTTCTTT.

This clonotype was seen at least ten times. The gene calls are TRBV20-1 and TRBJ1-1, with D perhaps TRBD1 (6 bases). CDR1 DFQATT and CDR2 SNEGSKA come from the germline V gene (reference sequence). The CDR3 length is 14 residues. V lost 1 base to trimming and J lost 2 bases, with 11 bases between them. The CDR3 DNA sequence: TGCAGTGCTAGAGTGGGACAATCTAACACTGAAGCTTTCTTT. Residues: CSARVGQSNTEAFF.

This clonotype was recorded at least ten times. The chain couples TRBV4-2 to TRBJ2-7; the D gene is possibly TRBD2 (6 bases). The CDR3 extends over 16 amino acids. Germline CDR1 LGHNA, CDR2 YNFKEQ. V shed 4 bases and J shed 6 bases, with 22 bases lying between them. CDR3 bases: TGTGCCAGCAGCCTCGCCGCCGGGGGTAGGGTATCCGAGCAGTACTTC. Translated: CASSLAAGGRVSEQYF.

This clonotype was counted ten times or more. The V gene is TRBV29-1, the J gene TRBJ2-5; 11 bases are a match to TRBD1. Germline V gene sequence: CDR1 SQVTM, CDR2 ANQGSEA. J lost 7 bases, V lost 4 bases, and 5 bases had no gene match. The CDR3 spans 13 residues. CDR3 residues: CSVVGQGAGTQYF. CDR3 nucleotide sequence: TGCAGCGTTGTAGGACAGGGGGCCGGGACCCAGTACTTC.

This clonotype was detected many times. V and J are TRBV13 and TRBJ2-5; 10 bases agree with TRBD2. Germline V gene lookup returns CDR1 PRHDT and CDR2 FYEKMQ (reference sequence). With 2 bases clipped from V and 5 bases from J, the junction kept 5 bases outside the gene matches. The CDR3 sequence is 15 residues long. The CDR3 coding sequence is TGTGCCAGCAGCTTACTAGCGGGGGCGGGGGAGACCCAGTACTTC. This encodes CASSLLAGAGETQYF.

This clonotype was seen repeatedly, ten times or more. J is TRBJ2-7 and V is TRBV19, with 8 bases aligning to TRBD2. CDR1 is LNHDA, CDR2 SQIVND, per germline (reference sequence). J gave up 5 bases and V 3 bases, and 18 bases lay outside the gene matches. The CDR3 extends over 18 amino acids. CDR3 sequence: CASSMVASGLSHRDEQYF. In DNA, the CDR3 is TGTGCCAGTAGTATGGTGGCTAGCGGGCTTTCCCACCGCGACGAGCAGTACTTC.

This clonotype was detected ten times or more. The chain recombines TRBV11-1 with TRBJ2-1; 9 positions agree with TRBD1. Germline CDR1 and CDR2: SGHAT and FQDESV (reference sequence). V lost 1 base, J lost 8 bases, and 3 bases stayed unmatched. This CDR3 has 14 residues. The CDR3 DNA follows: TGTGCCAGCAGCTTAGTGACAGGGGGGGATGAGCAGTTCTTC. Encoded protein: CASSLVTGGDEQFF.

A few counts support this clonotype. The chain combines TRBV19 with TRBJ2-7; TRBD2 matches 10 bases. Per the germline V gene, CDR1 is LNHDA and CDR2 is SQIVND (reference sequence). This CDR3 is built from 13 residues. The V segment lost 6 bases and the J segment 4 bases; nucleotides outside the gene matches: 3. In DNA, the CDR3 is TGTGCCAGTAGCACTAGCGGGATTTACGAGCAGTACTTC. It encodes CASSTSGIYEQYF.

This clonotype was seen many times. The V call is TRBV11-1, the J call TRBJ2-5; a possible D gene is TRBD1 (5 bases). Germline CDR1 reads SGHAT; CDR2 reads FQDESV (reference sequence). There are 14 residues in the CDR3. V gave up 1 base and J gave up 2 bases, with 8 bases separating them. The CDR3 nucleotides read TGTGCCAGCAGCTTAGAAGGGGTACAAGAGACCCAGTACTTC. Amino acid sequence: CASSLEGVQETQYF.

The J gene is TRBJ2-7, the V gene TRBV6-2 or TRBV6-3; TRBD1 agrees at 7 bases. In germline, CDR1 is MNHEY, CDR2 SVGEGT. The junction had 8 bases not matched to a gene; V was cut back by 7 bases and J by 2 bases. This CDR3 has 14 amino acids. For the CDR3, the DNA is TGTGCCAGCACCCAGACAGGGATGACCTACGAGCAGTACTTC. Translated: CASTQTGMTYEQYF.

The table lists this clonotype with a few counts. The chain employs TRBV12-3 or TRBV12-4 and TRBJ2-3, with 7 nucleotides matching TRBD2. V gave up 7 bases and J gave up 7 bases; unmatched junction bases: 14. The CDR3 runs to 15 residues. DNA of the CDR3: TGTGCCAGCAAAGTATCAAGCGGGATGGCAAATACGCAGTATTTT. This sequence encodes CASKVSSGMANTQYF.

The chain is built from TRBV30 and TRBJ2-2; D is unresolved. V was shortened by 3 bases and J by 3 bases, with 8 bases between the two germline ends. Germline V gene lookup returns CDR1 GTSNPN and CDR2 SVGIG (reference sequence). The CDR3 runs to 13 residues. The CDR3 nucleotides read TGTGCCTGGAGCTATGAAGACACCGGGGAGCTGTTTTTT. Translation gives CAWSYEDTGELFF.

This clonotype was recorded a few times. The chain recombines TRBV30 with TRBJ2-7; D perhaps matches TRBD2 (6 bases). V was cut by 1 base and J by 0 bases, with 10 bases left in between. The CDR3 extends over 14 amino acids. Per germline, CDR1 GTSNPN and CDR2 SVGIG (reference sequence). The CDR3 bases are TGTGCCTGGAGTGGACGGGAGATCTCCTACGAGCAGTACTTC. Its protein is CAWSGREISYEQYF.

At least ten counts were recorded for this clonotype. The chain has TRBV28 and TRBJ1-5, with 9 bases identical to TRBD1. Germline CDR1 MDHEN, CDR2 SYDVKM. CDR3 length equals 18 residues. V trimming: 7 bases; J trimming: 0 bases; junction bases outside the gene matches: 13. The CDR3 loop is CASTPRGQGLISNQPQHF. In DNA, the CDR3 is TGTGCCAGCACCCCGAGGGGACAGGGACTAATTAGCAATCAGCCCCAGCATTTT.

This clonotype appeared many times. V and J are TRBV6-2 or TRBV6-3 and TRBJ2-2; 7 bases are shared with TRBD1. Germline V CDR1 and CDR2: MNHEY, SVGEGT. The CDR3 sequence is 13 residues long. As DNA, the CDR3 is TGTACCGTAGGGGGCGCGAACACCGGGGAGCTGTTTTTT. Its translation is CTVGGANTGELFF.

The V gene is TRBV11-1, the J gene TRBJ1-5, with 7 bases that match TRBD1. V was clipped by 5 bases and J by 5 bases; unmatched bases: 12. The CDR3 totals 16 residues. From germline, CDR1 is SGHAT and CDR2 FQDESV (reference sequence). CDR3 nucleotides: TGTGCCAGCAGCACTAACCGGGACAGATCGGATCAGCCCCAGCATTTT. This codes for CASSTNRDRSDQPQHF.